Presented here are 19 T cell receptor beta chains from one specimen sequenced in a study of human T cells and chemical hapten exposure. TCRdb recomputed calls from the RACE reads with MiXCR, one row per CDR3 protein. The sample shows roughly 380,000 distinct CDR3 sequences, more than 4.5% of them seen only once. This sample's time point: patch test 1, 2 weeks after DPC sensitization. The treatment denotes: therapeutic diphenylcyclopropenone sensitization with weekly scalp DPC. The material sequenced was whole blood, taken in connection with sensitization to the hapten diphenylcyclopropenone (DPC). All receptors derive from a woman aged 50 to 65 with alopecia areata. Some clones in this sample may be carry-over from other donors' samples.

This clonotype was seen many times. The rearrangement uses TRBV20-1 and TRBJ1-2, with D uncertain. Germline CDR1 DFQATT, CDR2 SNEGSKA (reference sequence). V lost 3 bases and J 5 bases, leaving 10 bases between the germline ends. This CDR3 comprises 12 residues. The CDR3 reads CSASKGGYGYTF. CDR3 nucleotides: TGCAGTGCTAGTAAGGGCGGATATGGCTACACCTTC.

In this sample, this clonotype turned up many times. The chain has TRBV24-1 and TRBJ1-1; perhaps TRBD1 as D (5 bases). In germline, CDR1 is KGHDR, CDR2 SFDVKD. V lost 2 bases to trimming and J lost 4 bases, with 13 bases between them. The CDR3 totals 15 residues. CDR3 DNA: TGTGCCACCAGTGATTCAAAGGGGTTGGGCACTGAAGCTTTCTTT. It is translated as CATSDSKGLGTEAFF.

The chain couples TRBV7-2 to TRBJ2-4; D unresolved. The CDR3 is 14 amino acids. Germline V lookup: CDR1 SGHTA, CDR2 FQGNSA. The ends were cut back, 5 bases at V and 8 bases at J, with 16 bases in the middle. The CDR3 protein is CASSGMALSDIQYF. The CDR3 coding sequence is TGTGCCAGCAGCGGGATGGCCCTGTCGGACATTCAGTACTTC.

This clonotype was recorded at least ten times. The rearrangement uses TRBV6-2 or TRBV6-3 and TRBJ1-5, with D maybe TRBD1 (6 bases). Germline V gene sequence: CDR1 MNHEY, CDR2 SVGEGT. Between the trimmed V and J ends, which lost 2 bases and 6 bases, there was a span of 8 bases. The CDR3 runs to 13 residues. This chain's CDR3 is CASSYKGGQPQHF. The CDR3 DNA reads TGTGCCAGCAGTTACAAGGGGGGTCAGCCCCAGCATTTT.

This clonotype was observed many times. This sequence joins TRBV5-1 and TRBJ2-4; no clear D. The V gene's germline CDR1 is SGHRS and CDR2 YFSETQ. The CDR3 has 15 amino acids. Trimming took off 0 bases at V and 1 base at J, with 8 bases between the two ends. The CDR3 loop reads CASSLEVGAKNIQYF. Here the CDR3 DNA reads TGCGCCAGCAGCTTGGAAGTAGGGGCCAAAAACATTCAGTACTTC.

This clonotype was found a few times. The chain has TRBV5-1 and TRBJ1-4; D is undetermined. The CDR3 is 16 residues long. V lost 0 bases to trimming and J lost 0 bases, with 9 bases between them. CDR1 is SGHRS and CDR2 is YFSETQ in the germline V gene. For the CDR3, the DNA is TGCGCCAGCAGCTTGGTATCCTCGCCAACTAATGAAAAACTGTTTTTT. Translating it yields CASSLVSSPTNEKLFF.

This clonotype was seen ten or more times. The chain recombines TRBV15 with TRBJ1-4; no clear D gene. CDR3 length equals 12 residues. Trimming stripped 7 bases from V and 11 bases from J, with 14 bases between. From germline, CDR1 is LNHNV and CDR2 YYDKDF (reference sequence). CDR3 in amino acids: CATTSGGQKLFF. CDR3 bases: TGTGCCACCACCTCCGGAGGGCAGAAACTGTTTTTT. The variable domain in full, completed from reference TRBV15 and TRBJ1-4, reads DAMVIQNPRYQVTQFGKPVTLSCSQTLNHNVMYWYQQKSSQAPKLLFHYYDKDFNNEADTPDNFQSRRPNTSFCFLDIRSPGLGDTAMYLCATTSGGQKLFFGSGTQLSVL.

This clonotype was seen a few times. The rearrangement links TRBV27 to TRBJ2-6, with 11 bases identical to TRBD2. This CDR3 is 17 amino acids long. Trimming took 6 bases from V and 0 from J; bases not matched to a gene: 4. In germline, CDR1 is MNHEY, CDR2 SMNVEV (reference sequence). CDR3 sequence reads: CASRTSGGLSGANVLTF. The CDR3 DNA is TGTGCCAGCAGAACTAGCGGGGGCCTCTCTGGGGCCAACGTCCTGACTTTC. The whole variable domain, filled in from reference TRBV27 and TRBJ2-6, reads EAQVTQNPRYLITVTGKKLTVTCSQNMNHEYMSWYRQDPGLGLRQIYYSMNVEVTDKGDVPEGYKVSRKEKRNFPLILESPSPNQTSLYFCASRTSGGLSGANVLTFGAGSRLTVL.

This rearrangement joins TRBV5-6 to TRBJ2-5, with 8 bases lining up with TRBD2. CDR1 is SGHDT, CDR2 YYEEEE, per germline. J lost 4 bases, V lost 4 bases, and 6 bases had no gene match. This CDR3 comprises 14 residues. The CDR3 DNA reads as TGTGCCAGCAGCGGGGGACTAGATTTAGAGACCCAGTACTTC. This sequence encodes CASSGGLDLETQYF.

Ten or more counts support this clonotype. This chain links TRBV4-2 with TRBJ2-7; TRBD2 matches at 11 bases. The CDR3 length is 15 residues. The trim removed 4 bases at V and 3 bases at J, leaving 5 bases unmatched. CDR1 and CDR2 from the germline V gene are LGHNA and YNFKEQ. The CDR3 DNA is TGTGCCAGCAGCCCAGGACTAGCGGGTGACTACGAGCAGTACTTC. Its protein is CASSPGLAGDYEQYF.

In this sample, this clonotype turned up many times. The genes are TRBV28 and TRBJ2-7, with D perhaps matching TRBD2 (6 bases). CDR3 size: 15 residues. Trimming removed 3 bases from V and 4 bases from J, with 16 bases in between. Germline CDR1 reads MDHEN; CDR2 reads SYDVKM. The CDR3 DNA follows: TGTGCCAGCAGTTTTCGCGGGGCCACACTGTACGAGCAGTACTTC. This translates into CASSFRGATLYEQYF.

This clonotype occurred a few times. This chain uses TRBV12-3 or TRBV12-4 with TRBJ1-4, with D perhaps TRBD1 (5 bases). The CDR3 runs 17 residues. V was clipped by 3 bases and J by 0 bases, with 14 bases between them. The DNA of the CDR3 is TGTGCCAGCAGTTTTGAAGGGGCCCTTGCAACTAATGAAAAACTGTTTTTT. This translates into CASSFEGALATNEKLFF.

V gene TRBV4-3 combines with J gene TRBJ1-5; possibly TRBD1 for D (6 bases). CDR3 size: 15 residues. CDR1 and CDR2 from the germline V gene are LGHNA and YSLEER. Trimming took 0 bases from V and 7 from J, leaving 13 bases between them. CDR3 sequence (DNA): TGCGCCAGCAGCCAAGATGGGACATCGGGGCAGCCCCAGCATTTT. It encodes CASSQDGTSGQPQHF.

The chain is built from TRBV11-2 and TRBJ2-4; no firm D call. CDR1 is SGHAT and CDR2 is FQNNGV in the germline V gene. The CDR3 is made up of 13 amino acids. V was cut by 1 base and J by 9 bases, with 10 bases left in between. The CDR3 is CASSLGGPLIQYF. The CDR3 DNA is TGTGCCAGCAGCTTAGGGGGTCCTCTCATTCAGTACTTC.

CDR3 loop: CAGGMSSGNTIYF. CDR3 coding DNA: TGTGCCGGGGGTATGAGCTCTGGAAACACCATATATTTT. The chain has TRBV7-9 and TRBJ1-3; D is possibly TRBD1 (5 bases). Germline CDR1 is SEHNR and CDR2 is FQNEAQ (reference sequence). This CDR3 contains 13 residues. V lost 11 bases and J lost 0, with 11 bases in between.

The chain links TRBV29-1 to TRBJ2-7, with a weak D call TRBD2 (5 bases). Germline assignment: CDR1 SQVTM and CDR2 ANQGSEA. Trimming stripped 4 bases from V and 6 bases from J, with 16 bases between. The CDR3 extends over 13 amino acids. The DNA of the CDR3 is TGCAGCGTTGTTCCCCGGACGGCGGGCGAGCAGTACTTC. Amino acids: CSVVPRTAGEQYF.

The genes are TRBV12-3 or TRBV12-4 and TRBJ2-7; 14 nucleotides align to TRBD2. The CDR3 sequence is 14 residues long. J lost 4 bases, V lost 6 bases, and 2 bases had no gene match. CDR3 in DNA: TGTGCCAGCAGACGGACTAGCGGGGGGTACGAGCAGTACTTC. It specifies CASRRTSGGYEQYF.

The chain is built from TRBV3-1 and TRBJ2-5, with D perhaps TRBD1 (5 bases). Germline assignment: CDR1 LGHDT and CDR2 YNNKEL (reference sequence). V gave up 1 base and J gave up 7 bases, with 10 bases separating them. There are 13 residues in the CDR3. The CDR3 DNA sequence: TGTGCCAGCAGCCAAGGCAGGGTAGGGACCCAGTACTTC. Residues: CASSQGRVGTQYF.

This clonotype came up a few times. V usage is TRBV7-9 and J usage is TRBJ1-4; D may be TRBD1 (6 bases). Germline V gene sequence: CDR1 SEHNR, CDR2 FQNEAQ (reference sequence). The CDR3 consists of 14 residues. V lost 3 bases to trimming and J lost 5 bases, with 10 bases between them. The CDR3 loop reads CASSLMGANEKLFF. Written as DNA, the CDR3 is TGTGCCAGCAGCTTGATGGGGGCGAATGAAAAACTGTTTTTT.